This is a list of T cell receptor beta chains from one sample in a study of early T cells in non-severe SARS-CoV-2 infection. One entry per CDR3 protein, called by TCRdb with MiXCR from the 5' RACE reads. Altogether about 44,000 distinct CDR3 sequences are present, 23% being singletons, with the ten largest covering approximately 4.5%. The sequencing used whole blood, collected at baseline. These receptors were collected from an adult who was a healthcare worker with PCR-confirmed SARS-CoV-2 infection or an uninfected control (not recorded which). Both conserved end residues are part of each CDR3. The D gene is left open where the match is weak. Not every row has a clone size; where given, it reads once, few, many or a size class.

TRBD1	few	TRBV12-3/TRBV12-4	TRBJ2-2	TGTGCCAGCAGTCCCGGCGGGACAGGTACCGGGGAGCTGTTTTTT	CASSPGGTGTGELFF
NA	few	TRBV29-1	TRBJ2-3	TGCAGCGCCCGGGACCTTCGCGCAGATACGCAGTATTTT	CSARDLRADTQYF
TRBD1	many	TRBV9	TRBJ2-7	TGTGCCAGCAGCGTAGGATTAGGACAGGGAGAATACGAGCAGTACTTC	CASSVGLGQGEYEQYF
NA	few	TRBV20-1	TRBJ1-2	TGCAGTGCTAGAGATGCTTGGGGACCTAATGGCTACACCTTC	CSARDAWGPNGYTF
NA	NA	TRBV18	TRBJ2-3	TGTGCCAGCTCAGATACATCGGGCACAGATACGCAGTATTTT	CASSDTSGTDTQYF
NA	NA	TRBV6-5	TRBJ2-1	TGTGCCAGCAGTTCCGGGACGAGCTCCTACAATGAGCAGTTCTTC	CASSSGTSSYNEQFF
NA	few	TRBV30	TRBJ2-2	TGTGCCTGGAGGTCCGGTCCCGGGGAGCTGTTTTTT	CAWRSGPGELFF
TRBD1	few	TRBV20-1	TRBJ1-1	TGCAGTGCGTCAACAGGGGTGGGCACTGAAGCTTTCTTT	CSASTGVGTEAFF
NA	NA	TRBV7-9	TRBJ1-6	TGTGCCAGCAGCTTTGAGATCCTCCACTTT	CASSFEILHF
TRBD1	NA	TRBV5-5	TRBJ2-1	TGTGCCAGCAGCCCGACAGGGGCCTCCTACAATGAGCAGTTCTTC	CASSPTGASYNEQFF
NA	NA	TRBV12-3/TRBV12-4	TRBJ1-4	TGTGCCAGCAGTCTGGACACACGGGGTGAAAAACTGTTTTTT	CASSLDTRGEKLFF